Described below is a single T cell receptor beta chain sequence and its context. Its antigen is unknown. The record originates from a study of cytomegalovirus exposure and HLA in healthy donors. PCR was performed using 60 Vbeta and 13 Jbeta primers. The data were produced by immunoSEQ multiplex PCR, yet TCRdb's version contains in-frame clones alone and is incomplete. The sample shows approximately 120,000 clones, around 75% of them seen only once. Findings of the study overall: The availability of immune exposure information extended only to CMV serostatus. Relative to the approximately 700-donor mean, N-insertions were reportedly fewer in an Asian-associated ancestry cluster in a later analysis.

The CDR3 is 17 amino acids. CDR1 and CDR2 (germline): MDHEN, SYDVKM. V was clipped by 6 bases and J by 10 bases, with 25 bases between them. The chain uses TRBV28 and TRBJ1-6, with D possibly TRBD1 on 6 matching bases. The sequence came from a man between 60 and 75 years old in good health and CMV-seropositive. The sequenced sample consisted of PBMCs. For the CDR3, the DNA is TGTGCCAGCAGAATTTCTACTCGGACAGAAGGTAAGTCACCCCTCCACTTT. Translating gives CASRISTRTEGKSPLHF. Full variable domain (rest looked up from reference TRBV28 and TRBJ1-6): DVKVTQSSRYLVKRTGEKVFLECVQDMDHENMFWYRQDPGLGLRLIYFSYDVKMKEKGDIPEGYSVSREKKERFSLILESASTNQTSMYLCASRISTRTEGKSPLHFGNGTRLTVT.